Sequencing of this T cell receptor (beta chain) was carried out in a study of T cells in Graves' hyperthyroidism and ophthalmopathy. Study as a whole: Before any treatment, at initial diagnosis, peripheral blood was collected.

Trimming at V came to 3 bases and at J to 6 bases, leaving 6 bases not matched to a gene. The germline gives CDR1 SGHAT, CDR2 FQNNGV. The CDR3 has 14 amino acids. TCR beta CDR3 regions were amplified from RNA. The study used the HTBI primer set for a first-round RT-PCR of the TCR CDR3. TCRdb reprocessed the multiplex PCR reads via MiXCR and lists one record per CDR3 protein. Here the sample spans 300,000 to 350,000 distinct CDR3 sequences, 18% being singletons. This clonotype was detected many times. The J gene is TRBJ2-5, the V gene TRBV11-2; 8 bases are a match to TRBD2. This receptor was obtained from a woman between 50 and 59 years old with Graves' hyperthyroidism. The specimen was blood. CDR3 amino acids: CASSFTSGGKTQYF. The CDR3 DNA is TGTGCCAGCAGCTTCACCAGCGGGGGAAAGACCCAGTACTTC.